Below, 9 T cell receptor beta chains from the same sample are listed, as sequenced in a study of memory CD4+ T cells and cytomegalovirus serostatus. Produced via immunoSEQ multiplex PCR; TCRdb's table is partial and in-frame only. The sample lists approximately 49,000 clones, around 74% occurring once. Single viable CD3+CD4+CD8-CD45RO+ cells were sorted as the memory CD4+ T cells. The sample consisted of memory CD4+ T cells from blood. Source of these receptors: an adult in good health and CMV-seronegative.

The chain links TRBV9 to TRBJ1-1; TRBD1 agrees at 8 bases. CDR1 and CDR2 from the germline V gene are SGDLS and YYNGEE. This CDR3 has 16 residues. Trimming at V came to 0 bases and at J to 5 bases, leaving 9 bases not matched to a gene. The CDR3 sequence: CASSVVARGLGTEAFF. CDR3 nucleotides: TGTGCCAGCAGCGTAGTGGCCAGGGGGCTTGGAACTGAAGCTTTCTTT.

V is TRBV9 and J is TRBJ2-3; tentative D call: TRBD2 (5 bases). Germline V gives CDR1 SGDLS, CDR2 YYNGEE. The CDR3 covers 15 residues. With 0 bases removed from V and 3 bases from J, the gap between germline ends came to 11 bases. The CDR3 DNA reads TGTGCCAGCAGCGTAGGGCCGGGGTGGACAGATACGCAGTATTTT. Translating it yields CASSVGPGWTDTQYF.

The chain joins TRBV5-6 to TRBJ1-2, with D unresolved. This CDR3 region has 14 residues. Germline V gene sequence: CDR1 SGHDT, CDR2 YYEEEE. The germline V and J ends were trimmed by 3 bases and 2 bases, with 11 bases remaining between them. CDR3 protein: CASSSGDTNYGYTF. CDR3 bases: TGTGCCAGCAGCTCAGGAGACACCAACTATGGCTACACCTTC.

The chain links TRBV7-9 to TRBJ1-2, with no clear D. V was clipped by 2 bases and J by 7 bases, with 14 bases between them. Germline-derived CDR1 and CDR2 are SEHNR and FQNEAQ (reference sequence). The CDR3 spans 14 residues. The CDR3 DNA is TGTGCCAGCAGCTTATACAGTGACTTGACTGGCTACACCTTC. Translation: CASSLYSDLTGYTF.

The count of this clone is one. The genes are TRBV2 and TRBJ2-3; the D gene is possibly TRBD1 (6 bases). The CDR3 totals 16 residues. Germline CDR1 is SNHLY and CDR2 is FYNNEI. V was pared by 7 bases and J by 0 bases, with 17 bases between. DNA of the CDR3: TGTGCCAGCACTGTCCTGGGGGCAACTAGCACAGATACGCAGTATTTT. Its protein product is CASTVLGATSTDTQYF.

V is TRBV6-5 and J is TRBJ1-1; 10 bases line up with TRBD1. J was trimmed by 8 bases and V by 7 bases; bases with no gene match: 13. Germline loops: CDR1 MNHEY, CDR2 SVGAGI. The CDR3 runs to 15 residues. The CDR3 region has the DNA TGTGCCAGCAATGATCGGACAGGGGGACTTACCGAAGCTTTCTTT. This sequence encodes CASNDRTGGLTEAFF.

The chain joins TRBV5-1 to TRBJ1-2, with no clear D. From germline, CDR1 is SGHRS and CDR2 YFSETQ. The V gene lost 2 bases and the J gene lost 4 bases, with 9 bases spanning the gap. The CDR3 runs to 13 residues. The CDR3 sequence: CASSLVSRYGYTF. The CDR3 DNA sequence: TGCGCCAGCAGCTTAGTTTCGCGCTATGGCTACACCTTC.

This chain joins TRBV19 and TRBJ2-7; 8 bases are a match to TRBD1. The CDR3 spans 15 residues. Germline CDR1 LNHDA, CDR2 SQIVND (reference sequence). Trimming took 3 bases from V and 6 from J; bases not matched to a gene: 10. The CDR3 DNA follows: TGTGCCAGTAGTATGTCTGGACAGGGCTTTGTCGAGCAGTACTTC. Translation gives CASSMSGQGFVEQYF. Full variable domain (remainder filled in from reference TRBV19 and TRBJ2-7): DGGITQSPKYLFRKEGQNVTLSCEQNLNHDAMYWYRQDPGQGLRLIYYSQIVNDFQKGDIAEGYSVSREKKESFPLTVTSAQKNPTAFYLCASSMSGQGFVEQYFGPGTRLTVT.

The chain is built from TRBV4-3 and TRBJ1-4; 7 nucleotides match TRBD1. After removal of 0 bases from V and 7 bases from J, the junction contained 8 bases not matched to a gene. In germline, CDR1 is LGHNA, CDR2 YSLEER. The CDR3 has 16 residues. The CDR3 nucleotides are TGCGCCAGCAGCCAAGATGGGAGGGGGCGGGGTGAAAAACTGTTTTTT. Its protein is CASSQDGRGRGEKLFF.